These T cell receptor beta chains were read from a single sample in a study of blood T cell repertoires in COVID-19. Assay used: immunoSEQ multiplex PCR; TCRdb lists only in-frame clones, some missing. The table lists 100,000 to 150,000 clones, roughly 91% of them singletons. Material for sequencing was peripheral blood. All receptors derive from a man aged 45-60 years with active or convalescent COVID-19. The CDR3 runs from the conserved cysteine through the conserved F or W. Fields, in order: D gene, V gene, J gene, clone size, CDR3 protein, CDR3 DNA. The D gene is left open where the match is weak. Not all rows give a size; the values are once, few, many and, for expanded clones, a class.

.	TRBV14	TRBJ2-1	.	CASSQVWDTTKGRANEQFF	TGTGCCAGCAGCCAAGTTTGGGACACGACAAAGGGGAGGGCCAATGAGCAGTTCTTC
.	TRBV21-1	TRBJ1-2	.	CASSKPGQGSNYGYTF	TGTGCCAGCAGCAAACCGGGACAGGGGTCTAACTATGGCTACACCTTC
TRBD2	TRBV11-2	TRBJ2-1	.	CATLLAGIYNEQFF	TGTGCCACCCTCCTAGCGGGAATTTACAATGAGCAGTTCTTC
TRBD1	TRBV5-8	TRBJ2-5	.	CASSKGQGGRETQYF	TGTGCCAGCAGCAAGGGACAGGGGGGGCGAGAGACCCAGTACTTC
.	TRBV7-9	TRBJ2-1	.	CASSPLGVRGSEQFF	TGTGCCAGCAGCCCCCTAGGCGTCCGGGGAAGTGAGCAGTTCTTC
.	TRBV13	TRBJ2-1	.	CASRVSPGQSSYNEQFF	TGTGCCAGCAGGGTAAGTCCTGGACAGAGCTCCTACAATGAGCAGTTCTTC
.	TRBV13	TRBJ2-7	.	CASSASGAEQYF	TGTGCCAGCAGCGCCTCAGGGGCCGAGCAGTACTTC
TRBD2	TRBV10-3	TRBJ2-1	.	CAITRTGGFASGEQFF	TGTGCCATCACCCGAACGGGAGGGTTCGCAAGTGGTGAGCAGTTCTTC
TRBD1	TRBV12-3/TRBV12-4	TRBJ1-1	.	CASSLTGVTEAFF	TGTGCCAGCAGCCTGACAGGGGTTACTGAAGCTTTCTTT
TRBD2	TRBV7-2	TRBJ2-3	.	CASSPSGGGVTDTQYF	TGTGCCAGCAGCCCCTCCGGGGGAGGGGTCACAGATACGCAGTATTTT
TRBD2	TRBV5-1	TRBJ2-5	.	CASTSGRGEETQYF	TGCGCCAGCACTAGCGGGAGGGGGGAAGAGACCCAGTACTTC
TRBD2	TRBV3-1/TRBV3-2	TRBJ2-2	few	CASSQALAGIGELFF	TGTGCCAGCAGCCAAGCACTAGCGGGAATCGGGGAGCTGTTTTTT
.	TRBV11-3	TRBJ1-1	.	CASSPTQGSTEAFF	TGTGCCAGCAGCCCTACTCAGGGGTCCACTGAAGCTTTCTTT
.	TRBV5-1	TRBJ1-6	.	CASSRQGPPHSPLHF	TGCGCCAGCAGCCGCCAGGGGCCTCCCCATTCACCCCTCCACTTT
.	TRBV2	TRBJ1-5	.	CASSRPFGRRGSNQPQHF	TGTGCCAGCAGCCGGCCCTTTGGTCGAAGAGGTAGCAATCAGCCCCAGCATTTT
.	TRBV5-6	TRBJ1-2	.	CASSWGRRDPLYGYTF	TGTGCCAGCAGCTGGGGGAGGAGGGATCCATTGTATGGCTACACCTTC
.	TRBV6-5	TRBJ2-2	few	CASSWLSGTGELFF	TGTGCCAGCAGTTGGTTATCAGGGACCGGGGAGCTGTTTTTT
TRBD2	TRBV7-7	TRBJ2-1	few	CASSLGLAGPNEQFF	TGTGCCAGCAGCTTAGGGCTAGCGGGGCCCAATGAGCAGTTCTTC
TRBD1	TRBV5-1	TRBJ2-2	few	CASRQGAQHGELFF	TGCGCCAGCAGGCAGGGGGCGCAACACGGGGAGCTGTTTTTT
.	TRBV6-2/TRBV6-3	TRBJ2-3	.	CASSYPTDTQYF	TGTGCCAGCAGTTATCCAACAGATACGCAGTATTTT
TRBD1	TRBV5-1	TRBJ2-7	.	CASSYGQGPYEQYF	TGCGCCAGCAGCTATGGACAGGGCCCCTACGAGCAGTACTTC
.	TRBV2	TRBJ1-3	.	CASSEAAGLSGNTIYF	TGTGCCAGCAGTGAAGCAGCAGGCCTCTCTGGAAACACCATATATTTT
TRBD1	TRBV5-1	TRBJ2-5	.	CASSSDRGQETQYF	TGCGCCAGCAGCTCGGACAGGGGGCAAGAGACCCAGTACTTC
TRBD1	TRBV12-5	TRBJ2-2	few	CASGGRTGVRTGELFF	TGTGCTAGTGGTGGACGGACAGGGGTCCGTACCGGGGAGCTGTTTTTT
.	TRBV30	TRBJ2-4	.	CAWSVVWRGLGKNIQYF	TGTGCCTGGAGTGTCGTTTGGAGGGGACTGGGCAAAAACATTCAGTACTTC
TRBD1	TRBV11-2	TRBJ2-6	.	CASSVTGGANVLTF	TGTGCCAGCAGTGTGACAGGGGGTGCCAACGTCCTGACTTTC
.	TRBV5-1	TRBJ2-7	.	CASSRTASYEQYF	TGCGCCAGCAGCCGGACAGCAAGCTACGAGCAGTACTTC
TRBD1	TRBV7-8	TRBJ2-4	.	CASSPNDRALAKNIQYF	TGTGCCAGCAGCCCAAACGACAGGGCACTAGCCAAAAACATTCAGTACTTC
TRBD1	TRBV6-5	TRBJ1-1	.	CASTFGTGNTEAFF	TGTGCCAGCACCTTCGGGACAGGGAACACTGAAGCTTTCTTT
.	TRBV19	TRBJ2-6	.	CASSIPSSGANVLTF	TGTGCCAGTAGTATACCTAGCTCTGGGGCCAACGTCCTGACTTTC
.	TRBV11-3	TRBJ2-1	.	CASSLKRVAEQFF	TGTGCCAGCAGCTTAAAGAGGGTAGCTGAGCAGTTCTTC
.	TRBV5-1	TRBJ2-2	.	CASDITGNTGELFF	TGCGCCAGCGATATAACAGGGAACACCGGGGAGCTGTTTTTT
.	TRBV5-4	TRBJ2-1	.	CASSLGGRAQNEQFF	TGTGCCAGCAGCTTAGGGGGGAGGGCTCAGAATGAGCAGTTCTTC
TRBD1	TRBV6-4	TRBJ1-5	.	CASSEDRGDQPQHF	TGTGCCAGCAGTGAGGACAGGGGTGATCAGCCCCAGCATTTT
TRBD2	TRBV29-1	TRBJ2-5	.	CSVVSMVAGGLETQYF	TGCAGCGTTGTTTCTATGGTAGCGGGGGGGCTGGAGACCCAGTACTTC
.	TRBV6-1	TRBJ2-4	.	CASSEVGVAKNIQYF	TGTGCCAGCAGTGAAGTAGGAGTAGCCAAAAACATTCAGTACTTC
TRBD2	TRBV5-6	TRBJ2-1	.	CASSSRTSGGSSYNEQFF	TGTGCCAGCAGCTCCCGGACTAGCGGGGGCTCATCCTACAATGAGCAGTTCTTC
.	TRBV30	TRBJ2-3	.	CAWTNSGTLSTDTQYF	TGTGCCTGGACAAACTCCGGGACTCTCTCCACAGATACGCAGTATTTT
.	TRBV5-1	TRBJ2-3	once	CATSPGHHMTDTQYF	TGCGCCACCTCTCCGGGACACCACATGACAGATACGCAGTATTTT
TRBD1	TRBV10-1	TRBJ1-2	.	CASSDTRTGDGYTF	TGCGCCAGCAGCGACACCCGGACAGGGGACGGCTACACCTTC
.	TRBV2	TRBJ1-4	.	CASRNLVDHLGKLFF	TGTGCCAGCAGGAACTTGGTCGATCATCTCGGAAAACTGTTTTTT
.	TRBV19	TRBJ2-7	.	CASSATRNSYEQYF	TGTGCCAGTAGTGCGACTAGGAACTCCTACGAGCAGTACTTC
TRBD2	TRBV5-6	TRBJ2-7	.	CASSLAGTYEQYF	TGTGCCAGCAGCTTAGCGGGAACCTACGAGCAGTACTTC
.	TRBV30	TRBJ1-2	.	CAWSGQAGGYTF	TGTGCCTGGAGTGGACAGGCGGGTGGCTACACCTTC
TRBD1	TRBV29-1	TRBJ1-2	.	CSVVGQGEGYGYTF	TGCAGCGTTGTGGGGCAGGGGGAAGGCTATGGCTACACCTTC
.	TRBV19	TRBJ1-6	.	CASSSQGYNSPLHF	TGTGCCAGTAGTAGCCAGGGCTATAATTCACCCCTCCACTTT
TRBD1	TRBV4-1	TRBJ2-1	.	CASSQETGYNEQFF	TGCGCCAGCAGCCAAGAGACAGGGTACAATGAGCAGTTCTTC